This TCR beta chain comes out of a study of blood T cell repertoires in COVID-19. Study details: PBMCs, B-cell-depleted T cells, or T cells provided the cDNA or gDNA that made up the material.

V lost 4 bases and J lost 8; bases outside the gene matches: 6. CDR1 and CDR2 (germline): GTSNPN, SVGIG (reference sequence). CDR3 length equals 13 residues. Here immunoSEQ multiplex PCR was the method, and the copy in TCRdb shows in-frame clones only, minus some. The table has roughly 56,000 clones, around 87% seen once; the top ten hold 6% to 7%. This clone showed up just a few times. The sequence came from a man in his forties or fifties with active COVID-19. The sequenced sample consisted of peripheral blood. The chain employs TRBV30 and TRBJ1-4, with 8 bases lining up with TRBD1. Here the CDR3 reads CAWNRGLGEKLFF. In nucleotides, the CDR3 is TGTGCCTGGAACAGGGGGTTGGGGGAAAAACTGTTTTTT.